A single sample gave rise to the 18 T cell receptor beta chains below, sequenced in a study of cytomegalovirus exposure and HLA in healthy donors. Vbeta (60) and Jbeta (13) primers were used in the PCR. Here immunoSEQ multiplex PCR was the method, and the copy in TCRdb shows in-frame clones only, minus some. The profile shows under 250,000 clones, over 70% of them singletons. The source material was PBMCs. Receptors originate from a boy aged 2 to 10 in good health and CMV-seronegative.

Comments on this clone: Different DNA sequences within this sample yield the same CDR3. The V gene is TRBV11-3, the J gene TRBJ2-7; possibly TRBD1 for D (5 bases). Germline V gives CDR1 SGHNT, CDR2 YENEEA. Trimming pared 1 base from V and 4 bases from J, leaving 8 bases between. The CDR3 length is 13 residues. The CDR3 bases are TGTGCCAGCAGCTTAGGACAGACATACGAGCAGTACTTC. This translates into CASSLGQTYEQYF.

The V call is TRBV9, the J call TRBJ2-2, with 12 bases matching TRBD2. V gave up 2 bases and J gave up 6 bases; unmatched junction bases: 8. The CDR3 has 17 residues. The germline V gene encodes CDR1 SGDLS and CDR2 YYNGEE. CDR3 coding DNA: TGTGCCAGCAGCGTTCTAGCGGGAGGGTCTGGGTCCGGGGAGCTGTTTTTT. Encoded protein: CASSVLAGGSGSGELFF.

This clone came up a few times. The rearrangement uses TRBV6-1 and TRBJ1-1; unclear D gene. CDR1 is MNHNS and CDR2 is SASEGT in the germline V gene. V lost 3 bases and J lost 6, with 14 bases in between. This CDR3 region has 14 residues. CDR3 in DNA: TGTGCCAGCAGTGACGGGATCATAACAGCTGAAGCTTTCTTT. Its protein product is CASSDGIITAEAFF.

V is TRBV29-1 and J is TRBJ2-1; 12 bases fit TRBD2. From germline, CDR1 is SQVTM and CDR2 ANQGSEA. The junction had 7 bases not matched to a gene; V was cut back by 6 bases and J by 7 bases. The CDR3 extends over 14 amino acids. DNA of the CDR3: TGCAGCGTGGCCCGGACTAGCGGGGTAAATGAGCAGTTCTTC. This sequence encodes CSVARTSGVNEQFF.

J is TRBJ1-2 and V is TRBV27, with TRBD1 identical over 7 bases. The V gene end was trimmed by 8 bases and the J gene end by 3 bases; junction bases not matched to a gene: 6. This CDR3 is built from 13 residues. The germline V gene has CDR1 MNHEY and CDR2 SMNVEV (reference sequence). The CDR3 region is CASGTGTDYGYTF. CDR3 DNA sequence: TGTGCCAGCGGAACCGGGACAGACTATGGCTACACCTTC.

This chain connects TRBV2 to TRBJ2-3; 9 bases fit TRBD2. Germline V CDR1 and CDR2: SNHLY, FYNNEI. This CDR3 region has 16 residues. V shed 5 bases, J shed 1 base, and the junction held 7 bases outside the gene matches. CDR3 nucleotides: TGTGCCAGCAGTTCATTGACTAGCGGAGGCACAGATACGCAGTATTTT. This translates into CASSSLTSGGTDTQYF.

The V call is TRBV30, the J call TRBJ2-7; the D gene is possibly TRBD1 (5 bases). This CDR3 region has 13 residues. The V end was cut by 1 base, the J end by 3 bases, with 10 bases between. Germline V gene data show CDR1 as GTSNPN and CDR2 as SVGIG (reference sequence). For the CDR3, the DNA is TGTGCCTGGAGTGACAGGTTCGGCTACGAGCAGTACTTC. This gives the protein CAWSDRFGYEQYF.

J is TRBJ1-1 and V is TRBV21-1; the tabulated D call, TRBD1, remains unverified against the DNA. TRBV21-1 is annotated as a pseudogene. The CDR3 spans 18 residues. In DNA, the CDR3 is TGTGCCAGCAGCCACAATACCGGGACAGGGAGGATGAACACTGAAGCTTTCTTT. As protein: CASSHNTGTGRMNTEAFF.

V usage is TRBV30 and J usage is TRBJ2-3; TRBD1 is a possible D gene (6 bases). Trimming shortened V by 8 bases and J by 2 bases, and 11 bases separated the two germline ends. This CDR3 spans 12 amino acids. The germline V gene has CDR1 GTSNPN and CDR2 SVGIG (reference sequence). Here the CDR3 reads CAEGDHTDTQYF. In nucleotides, the CDR3 is TGTGCCGAGGGGGACCACACAGATACGCAGTATTTT.

V gene TRBV19 combines with J gene TRBJ2-2; D possibly corresponds to TRBD2 (6 bases). This CDR3 has 13 residues. V lost 10 bases and J lost 0, with 9 bases in between. CDR1 is LNHDA, CDR2 SQIVND, per germline (reference sequence). DNA for the CDR3: TGTGCCATCCGACTAGCGAACACCGGGGAGCTGTTTTTT. Protein sequence: CAIRLANTGELFF.

The chain carries TRBV7-9 and TRBJ2-5; 11 nucleotides agree with TRBD1. This CDR3 contains 15 residues. CDR1 SEHNR and CDR2 FQNEAQ come from the germline V gene (reference sequence). Trimming cost V 5 bases and J 4 bases; bases outside gene matches: 6. For the CDR3, the DNA is TGTGCCAGCAGCCTGTGGACAGGGGGCCCAGAGACCCAGTACTTC. Translated, it gives CASSLWTGGPETQYF.

The J gene is TRBJ2-7, the V gene TRBV6-1, with D uncertain. The CDR3 spans 14 residues. Looked up from germline, CDR1 is MNHNS and CDR2 is SASEGT. V lost 7 bases, J lost 0 bases, and 13 bases lay in between. Here the CDR3 DNA reads TGTGCCAGCATTCCAAAGGAGTTCTCCTACGAGCAGTACTTC. Encoded protein: CASIPKEFSYEQYF.

This chain connects TRBV19 to TRBJ1-2; D may be TRBD1 (6 bases). The ends were cut back, 0 bases at V and 6 bases at J, with 11 bases in the middle. The CDR3 sequence is 14 residues long. Germline-derived CDR1 and CDR2 are LNHDA and SQIVND (reference sequence). The CDR3 bases are TGTGCCAGTAGTATAGATCTTGAGGGGGATGGCTACACCTTC. Protein: CASSIDLEGDGYTF.

The genes are TRBV10-3 and TRBJ1-2; TRBD1 is a possible D gene (6 bases). The V end was cut by 4 bases, the J end by 4 bases, with 19 bases between. This CDR3 has 16 residues. Germline V gene data show CDR1 as ENHRY and CDR2 as SYGVKD. The CDR3 region has the DNA TGTGCCATCAGTGCCATCGACAGGTTCAGTGTCTATGGCTACACCTTC. The encoded protein is CAISAIDRFSVYGYTF.

This chain joins TRBV27 and TRBJ2-1, with D possibly TRBD1 on 6 matching bases. Trimming cost V 5 bases and J 4 bases, with 18 bases left between them. The CDR3 totals 16 residues. Germline V gene data show CDR1 as MNHEY and CDR2 as SMNVEV (reference sequence). The CDR3 bases are TGTGCCAGCAGTCGTCCCGGGGACACGGTTTACAATGAGCAGTTCTTC. It codes for CASSRPGDTVYNEQFF.

The rearrangement uses TRBV4-2 and TRBJ2-3; 9 nucleotides line up with TRBD2. The V gene end was trimmed by 2 bases and the J gene end by 2 bases; junction bases not matched to a gene: 8. The CDR3 totals 17 residues. Looked up from germline, CDR1 is LGHNA and CDR2 is YNFKEQ. The CDR3 sequence is CASSQSSGGDHTDTQYF. Written as DNA, the CDR3 is TGTGCCAGCAGCCAAAGTAGCGGGGGTGATCACACAGATACGCAGTATTTT.

Only a few counts were recorded for this clone. The V gene is TRBV4-1, the J gene TRBJ1-2; D is undetermined. The length of the CDR3 is 14 residues. In germline, CDR1 is MGHRA, CDR2 YSYEKL. V gave up 0 bases and J gave up 8 bases, with 13 bases separating them. DNA for the CDR3: TGCGCCAGCAGCCAAGATTTTAGAGCGGAAGGCTACACCTTC. Its protein is CASSQDFRAEGYTF.

This chain connects TRBV11-2 to TRBJ2-7, with a tentative D call TRBD1 (5 bases). The V end lost 9 bases, the J end lost 3 bases, and 15 bases lay between the germline ends. The CDR3 runs 13 residues. CDR1 and CDR2 (germline): SGHAT, FQNNGV. CDR3 in DNA: TGTGCCAGTCAAAGAGACAGTAACTACGAGCAGTACTTC. Its translation is CASQRDSNYEQYF.